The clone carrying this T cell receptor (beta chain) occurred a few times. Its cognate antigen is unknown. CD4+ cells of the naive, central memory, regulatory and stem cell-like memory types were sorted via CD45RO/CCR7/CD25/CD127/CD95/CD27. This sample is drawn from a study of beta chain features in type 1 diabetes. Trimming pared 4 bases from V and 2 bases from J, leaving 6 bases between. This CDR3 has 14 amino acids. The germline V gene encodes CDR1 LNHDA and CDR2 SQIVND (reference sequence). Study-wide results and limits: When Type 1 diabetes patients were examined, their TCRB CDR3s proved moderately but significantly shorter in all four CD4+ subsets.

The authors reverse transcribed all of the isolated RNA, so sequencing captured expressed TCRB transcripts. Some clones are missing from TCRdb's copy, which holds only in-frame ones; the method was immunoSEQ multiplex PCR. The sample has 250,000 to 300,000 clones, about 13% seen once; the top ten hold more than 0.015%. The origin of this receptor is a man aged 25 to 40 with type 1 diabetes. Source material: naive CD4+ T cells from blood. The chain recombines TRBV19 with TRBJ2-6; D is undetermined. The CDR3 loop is CASSTQTGANVLTF. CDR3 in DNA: TGTGCCAGTAGTACTCAGACTGGGGCCAACGTCCTGACTTTC.